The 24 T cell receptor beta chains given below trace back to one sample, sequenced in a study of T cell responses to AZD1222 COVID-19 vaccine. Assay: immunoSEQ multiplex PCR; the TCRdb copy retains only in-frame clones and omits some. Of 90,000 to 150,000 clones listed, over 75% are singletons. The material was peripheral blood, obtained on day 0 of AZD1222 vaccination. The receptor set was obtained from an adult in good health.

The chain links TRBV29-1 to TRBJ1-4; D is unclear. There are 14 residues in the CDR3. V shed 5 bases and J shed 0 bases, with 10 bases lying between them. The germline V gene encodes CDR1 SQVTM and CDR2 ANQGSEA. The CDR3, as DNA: TGCAGCGTTCCGGGCCTAACAACTAATGAAAAACTGTTTTTT. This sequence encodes CSVPGLTTNEKLFF.

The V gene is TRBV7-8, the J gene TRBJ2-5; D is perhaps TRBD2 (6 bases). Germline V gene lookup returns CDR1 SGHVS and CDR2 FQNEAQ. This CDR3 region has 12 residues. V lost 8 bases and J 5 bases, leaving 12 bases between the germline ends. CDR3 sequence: CASFGRGETQYF. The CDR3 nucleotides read TGTGCCAGCTTCGGGAGAGGCGAGACCCAGTACTTC.

In nucleotides, the CDR3 is TGTGCCAGCAGTTACTCGGCCGAGTCAGGTTATGGCTACACCTTC. Protein sequence: CASSYSAESGYGYTF. V usage is TRBV6-6 and J usage is TRBJ1-2, with D uncertain. Trimming took 0 bases from V and 5 from J, leaving 13 bases between them. Germline assignment: CDR1 MNHNY and CDR2 SVGAGI (reference sequence). There are 15 residues in the CDR3.

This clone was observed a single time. CDR3 bases: TGTGCCAGTAGTCCTGACGGGGATTTGCCCCAGCATTTT. It yields the protein CASSPDGDLPQHF. The chain has TRBV19 and TRBJ1-5, with D uncertain. The CDR3 totals 13 residues. V lost 5 bases and J 9 bases, leaving 14 bases between the germline ends. Germline CDR1 is LNHDA and CDR2 is SQIVND (reference sequence).

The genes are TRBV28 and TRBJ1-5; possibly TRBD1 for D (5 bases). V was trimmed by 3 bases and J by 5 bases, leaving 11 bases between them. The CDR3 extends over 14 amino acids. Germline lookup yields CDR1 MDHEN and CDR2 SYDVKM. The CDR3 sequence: CASSLPQGDQPQHF. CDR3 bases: TGTGCCAGCAGTTTGCCTCAGGGAGATCAGCCCCAGCATTTT.

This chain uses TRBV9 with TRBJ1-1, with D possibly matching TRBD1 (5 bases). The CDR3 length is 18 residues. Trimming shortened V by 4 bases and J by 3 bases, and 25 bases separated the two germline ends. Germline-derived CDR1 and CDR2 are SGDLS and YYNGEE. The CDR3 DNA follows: TGTGCCAGCAGCCCCTCGGGAACCGAAATCCCGGGGGACACTGAAGCTTTCTTT. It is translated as CASSPSGTEIPGDTEAFF.

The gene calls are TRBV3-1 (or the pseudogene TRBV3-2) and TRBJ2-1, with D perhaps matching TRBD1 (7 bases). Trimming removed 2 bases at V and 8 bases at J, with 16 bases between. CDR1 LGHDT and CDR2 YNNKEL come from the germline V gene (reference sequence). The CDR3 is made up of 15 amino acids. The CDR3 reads CASSQWRSRGDEQFF. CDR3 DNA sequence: TGTGCCAGCAGCCAATGGCGGTCCAGGGGGGATGAGCAGTTCTTC.

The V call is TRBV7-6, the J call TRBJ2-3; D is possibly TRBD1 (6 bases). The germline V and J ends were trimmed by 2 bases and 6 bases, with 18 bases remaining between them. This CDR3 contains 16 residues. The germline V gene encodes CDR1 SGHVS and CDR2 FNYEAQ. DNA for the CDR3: TGTGCCAGCAGCTTAATTGCGGCAGGGGCACGGGATACGCAGTATTTT. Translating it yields CASSLIAAGARDTQYF.

CDR3 region: CASSQDLTSLSWGGAYEQYF. Written as DNA, the CDR3 is TGTGCCAGCAGCCAAGACTTAACGTCGTTATCTTGGGGGGGGGCCTACGAGCAGTACTTC. J is TRBJ2-7 and V is TRBV3-1 (or the pseudogene TRBV3-2); 7 positions agree with TRBD2. Germline V gene data show CDR1 as LGHDT and CDR2 as YNNKEL (reference sequence). After removal of 0 bases from V and 2 bases from J, the junction contained 19 bases not matched to a gene. This CDR3 is built from 20 residues.

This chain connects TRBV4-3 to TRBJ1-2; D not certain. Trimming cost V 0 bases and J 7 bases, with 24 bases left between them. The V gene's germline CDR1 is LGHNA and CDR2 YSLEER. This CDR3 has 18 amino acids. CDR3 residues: CASSQDLWAPLLESGYTF. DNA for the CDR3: TGCGCCAGCAGCCAAGATTTGTGGGCTCCCCTCCTAGAGTCTGGCTACACCTTC.

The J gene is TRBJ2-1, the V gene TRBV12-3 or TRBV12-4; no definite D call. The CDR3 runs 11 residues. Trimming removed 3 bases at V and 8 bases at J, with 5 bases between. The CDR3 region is CASSFVDEQFF. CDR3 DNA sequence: TGTGCCAGCAGTTTTGTGGATGAGCAGTTCTTC.

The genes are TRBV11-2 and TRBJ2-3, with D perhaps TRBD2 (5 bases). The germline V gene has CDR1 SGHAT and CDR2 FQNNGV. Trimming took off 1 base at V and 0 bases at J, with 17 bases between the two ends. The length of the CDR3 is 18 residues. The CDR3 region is CASSLAQSSTHSTDTQYF. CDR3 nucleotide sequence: TGTGCCAGCAGCTTAGCGCAATCTAGCACCCACAGCACAGATACGCAGTATTTT.

CDR3 region: CASSHASWFATNEKLFF. The CDR3, as DNA: TGTGCCAGCAGCCACGCCAGTTGGTTTGCAACTAATGAAAAACTGTTTTTT. The rearrangement uses TRBV7-9 and TRBJ1-4; D is unclear. The CDR3 contains 17 residues. V lost 5 bases and J lost 0, with 16 bases in between. Germline V gene sequence: CDR1 SEHNR, CDR2 FQNEAQ (reference sequence).

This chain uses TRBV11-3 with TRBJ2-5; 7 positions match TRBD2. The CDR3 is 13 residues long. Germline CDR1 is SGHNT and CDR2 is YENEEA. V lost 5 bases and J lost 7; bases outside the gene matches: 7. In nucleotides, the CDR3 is TGTGCCAGCAGCCTTCGGTCGGGGGGGACCCAGTACTTC. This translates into CASSLRSGGTQYF.

The chain's CDR3 is CASSRELETQYF. CDR3 bases: TGTGCCAGCAGCCGGGAGTTGGAGACCCAGTACTTC. The chain has TRBV12-3 or TRBV12-4 and TRBJ2-5; a weak D match, TRBD2 (6 bases). The germline V and J ends were trimmed by 6 bases and 5 bases, with 10 bases remaining between them. CDR3 size: 12 residues.

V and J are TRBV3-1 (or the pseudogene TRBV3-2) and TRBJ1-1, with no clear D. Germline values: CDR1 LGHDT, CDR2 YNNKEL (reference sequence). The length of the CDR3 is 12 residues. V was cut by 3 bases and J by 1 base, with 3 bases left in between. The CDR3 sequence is CASSQANTEAFF. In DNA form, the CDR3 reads TGTGCCAGCAGCCAGGCGAACACTGAAGCTTTCTTT.

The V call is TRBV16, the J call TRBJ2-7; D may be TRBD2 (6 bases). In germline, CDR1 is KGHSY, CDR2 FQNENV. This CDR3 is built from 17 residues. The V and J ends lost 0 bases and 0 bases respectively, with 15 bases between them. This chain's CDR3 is CASSQSGSRVRSYEQYF. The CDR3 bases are TGTGCCAGCAGCCAATCCGGGAGCCGGGTTCGCTCCTACGAGCAGTACTTC.

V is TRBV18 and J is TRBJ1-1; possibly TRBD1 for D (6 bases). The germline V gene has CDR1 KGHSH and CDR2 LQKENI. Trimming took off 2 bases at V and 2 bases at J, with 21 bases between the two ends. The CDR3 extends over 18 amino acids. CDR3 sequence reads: CASSPLGQGQLKNTEAFF. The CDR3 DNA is TGTGCCAGCTCACCATTGGGGCAGGGGCAATTGAAAAACACTGAAGCTTTCTTT.

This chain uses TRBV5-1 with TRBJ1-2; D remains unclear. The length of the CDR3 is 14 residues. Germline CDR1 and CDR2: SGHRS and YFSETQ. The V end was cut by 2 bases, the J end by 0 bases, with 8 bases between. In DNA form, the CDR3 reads TGCGCCAGCAGCTTTCAGGCAGCTAACTATGGCTACACCTTC. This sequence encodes CASSFQAANYGYTF.

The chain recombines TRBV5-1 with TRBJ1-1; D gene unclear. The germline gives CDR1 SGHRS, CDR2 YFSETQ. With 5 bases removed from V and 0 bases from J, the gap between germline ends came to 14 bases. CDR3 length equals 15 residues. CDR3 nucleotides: TGCGCCAGCAGGGGGAGGACGGGCGTGAACACTGAAGCTTTCTTT. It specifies CASRGRTGVNTEAFF.

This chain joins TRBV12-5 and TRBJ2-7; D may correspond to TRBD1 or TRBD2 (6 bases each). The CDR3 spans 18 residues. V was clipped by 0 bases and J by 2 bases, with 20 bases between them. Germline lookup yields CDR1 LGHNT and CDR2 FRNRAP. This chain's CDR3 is CASGLVPALWGATYEQYF. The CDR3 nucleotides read TGTGCTAGTGGTTTGGTACCCGCACTCTGGGGGGCCACCTACGAGCAGTACTTC.

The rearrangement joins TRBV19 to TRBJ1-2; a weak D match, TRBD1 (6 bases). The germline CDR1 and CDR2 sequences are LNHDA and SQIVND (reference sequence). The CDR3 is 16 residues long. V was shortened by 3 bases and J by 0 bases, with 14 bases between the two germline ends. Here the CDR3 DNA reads TGTGCCAGTAGTATTATTCAGGGGATTGCTAACTATGGCTACACCTTC. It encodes CASSIIQGIANYGYTF.

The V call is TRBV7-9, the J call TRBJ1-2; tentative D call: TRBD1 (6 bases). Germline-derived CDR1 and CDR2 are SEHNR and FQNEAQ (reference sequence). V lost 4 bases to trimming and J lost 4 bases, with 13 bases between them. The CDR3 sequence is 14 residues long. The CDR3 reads CASSWGRGGYGYTF. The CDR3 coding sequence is TGTGCCAGCAGCTGGGGGCGGGGTGGCTATGGCTACACCTTC. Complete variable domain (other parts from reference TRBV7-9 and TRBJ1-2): DTGVSQNPRHKITKRGQNVTFRCDPISEHNRLYWYRQTLGQGPEFLTYFQNEAQLEKSRLLSDRFSAERPKGSFSTLEIQRTEQGDSAMYLCASSWGRGGYGYTFGSGTRLTVV.

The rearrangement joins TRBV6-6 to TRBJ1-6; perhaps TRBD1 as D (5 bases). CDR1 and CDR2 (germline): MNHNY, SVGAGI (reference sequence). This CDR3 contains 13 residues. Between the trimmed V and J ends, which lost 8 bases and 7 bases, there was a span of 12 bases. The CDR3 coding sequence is TGTGCCAGCGTGGGACTGGGAAATTCACCCCTCCACTTT. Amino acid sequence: CASVGLGNSPLHF.